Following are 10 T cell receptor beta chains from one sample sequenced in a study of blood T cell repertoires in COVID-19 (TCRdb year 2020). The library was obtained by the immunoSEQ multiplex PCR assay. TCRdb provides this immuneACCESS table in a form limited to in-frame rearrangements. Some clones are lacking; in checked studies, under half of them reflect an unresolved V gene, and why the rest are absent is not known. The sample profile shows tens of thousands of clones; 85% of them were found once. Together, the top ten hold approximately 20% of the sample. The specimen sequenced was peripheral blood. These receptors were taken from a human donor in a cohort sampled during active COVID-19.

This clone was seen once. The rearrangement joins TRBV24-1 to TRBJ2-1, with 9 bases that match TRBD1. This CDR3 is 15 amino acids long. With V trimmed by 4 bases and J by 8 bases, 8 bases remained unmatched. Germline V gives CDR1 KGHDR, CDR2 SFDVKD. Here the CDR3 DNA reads TGTGCCACCAGTGACTCCGGGACAGGGATGTATGAGCAGTTCTTC. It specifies CATSDSGTGMYEQFF.

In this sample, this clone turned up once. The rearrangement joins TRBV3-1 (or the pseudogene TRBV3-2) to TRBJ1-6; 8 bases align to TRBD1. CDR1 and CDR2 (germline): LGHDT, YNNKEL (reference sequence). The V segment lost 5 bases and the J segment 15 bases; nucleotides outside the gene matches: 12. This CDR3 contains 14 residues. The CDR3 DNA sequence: TGTGCCAGCAGCACCCGACAGGGGTCTGGGGTCCTCCACTTT. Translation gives CASSTRQGSGVLHF.

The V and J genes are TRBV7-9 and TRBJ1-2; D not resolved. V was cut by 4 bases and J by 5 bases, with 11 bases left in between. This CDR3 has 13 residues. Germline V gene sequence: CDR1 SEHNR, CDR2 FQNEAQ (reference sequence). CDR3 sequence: CASSSSNGYGYTF. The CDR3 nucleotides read TGTGCCAGCAGCTCCAGCAACGGGTATGGCTACACCTTC.

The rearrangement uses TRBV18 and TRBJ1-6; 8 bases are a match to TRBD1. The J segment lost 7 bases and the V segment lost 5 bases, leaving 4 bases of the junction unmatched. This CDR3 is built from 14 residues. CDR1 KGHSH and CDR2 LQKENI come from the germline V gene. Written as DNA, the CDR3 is TGTGCCAGCTCATCGACAGGGGAAAATTCACCCCTCCACTTT. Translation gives CASSSTGENSPLHF.

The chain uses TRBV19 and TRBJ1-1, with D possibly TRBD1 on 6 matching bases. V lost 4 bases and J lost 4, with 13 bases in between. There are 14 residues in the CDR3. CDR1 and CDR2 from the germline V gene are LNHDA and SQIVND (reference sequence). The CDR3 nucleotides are TGTGCCAGTAGTAGGGTCCTCAGGGGCACTGAAGCTTTCTTT. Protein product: CASSRVLRGTEAFF.

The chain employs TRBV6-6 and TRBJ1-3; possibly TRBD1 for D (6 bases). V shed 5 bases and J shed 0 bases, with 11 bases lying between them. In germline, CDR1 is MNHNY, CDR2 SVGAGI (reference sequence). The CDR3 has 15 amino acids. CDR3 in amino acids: CASSRQDSSGNTIYF. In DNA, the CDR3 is TGTGCCAGCAGTCGGCAGGACAGCTCTGGAAACACCATATATTTT.

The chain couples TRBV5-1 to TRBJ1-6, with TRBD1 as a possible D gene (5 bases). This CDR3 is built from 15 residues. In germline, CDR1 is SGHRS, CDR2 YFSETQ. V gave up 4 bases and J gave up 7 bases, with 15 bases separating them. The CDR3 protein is CASSPTQVRNSPLHF. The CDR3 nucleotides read TGCGCCAGCAGCCCCACACAGGTACGGAATTCACCCCTCCACTTT. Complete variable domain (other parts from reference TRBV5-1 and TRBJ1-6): KAGVTQTPRYLIKTRGQQVTLSCSPISGHRSVSWYQQTPGQGLQFLFEYFSETQRNKGNFPGRFSGRQFSNSRSEMNVSTLELGDSALYLCASSPTQVRNSPLHFGNGTRLTVT.

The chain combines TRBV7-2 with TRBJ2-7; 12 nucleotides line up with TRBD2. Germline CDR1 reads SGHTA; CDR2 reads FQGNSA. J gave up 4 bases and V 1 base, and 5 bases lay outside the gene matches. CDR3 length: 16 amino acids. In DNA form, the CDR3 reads TGTGCCAGCAGCTTAGAACTAGCGGGGGGACTATACGAGCAGTACTTC. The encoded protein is CASSLELAGGLYEQYF.

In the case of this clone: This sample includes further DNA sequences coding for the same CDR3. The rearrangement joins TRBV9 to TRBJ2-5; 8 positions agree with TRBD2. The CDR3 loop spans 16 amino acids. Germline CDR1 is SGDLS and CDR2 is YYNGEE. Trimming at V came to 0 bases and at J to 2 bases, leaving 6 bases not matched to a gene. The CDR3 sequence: CASSVGASGPQETQYF. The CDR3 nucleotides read TGTGCCAGCAGCGTAGGAGCTAGCGGGCCTCAAGAGACCCAGTACTTC.

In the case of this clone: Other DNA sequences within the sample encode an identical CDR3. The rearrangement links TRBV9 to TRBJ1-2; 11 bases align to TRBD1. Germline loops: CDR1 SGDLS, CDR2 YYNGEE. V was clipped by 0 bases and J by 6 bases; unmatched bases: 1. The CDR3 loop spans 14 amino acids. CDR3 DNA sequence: TGTGCCAGCAGCGTAGTGGGACAGGGGGATGGCTACACCTTC. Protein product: CASSVVGQGDGYTF.